This paragraph covers one T cell receptor (beta chain) sequence. Its antigen is undetermined. For sorted subsets, 200 ng DNA per replicate equaled about 31,000 T cell genomes. Produced via immunoSEQ multiplex PCR; TCRdb's table is partial and in-frame only. This sample has 2 million to 2.5 million clones; roughly 92% occur once, and the top ten carry 0.37%. The sample belongs to a study of shared clonotypes between healthy human individuals. Whole-study findings and limits: Rarefaction revealed incomplete sorted-subset sequencing despite large depth. Non-shared clonotypes displayed generation probabilities falling below those of clonotypes present in all four donors.

Germline CDR1 reads SNHLY; CDR2 reads FYNNEI. V was clipped by 6 bases and J by 4 bases, with 10 bases between them. The CDR3 sequence is 12 residues long. The clonotype comes from a man aged 18-30 years in good health. Some clones in this sample may be carry-over from other donors' samples. Material for sequencing was naive CD4+ T cells from PBMCs. Stated subset: CD45RA+ positively selected. The chain carries TRBV2 and TRBJ2-7; the D is unclear. In nucleotides, the CDR3 is TGTGCCAGCAGGCCAGACCCTTACGAGCAGTACTTC. Translated: CASRPDPYEQYF.